The 24 T cell receptor beta chains below all came from one sample that was sequenced in a study of blood T cell repertoires in COVID-19. Only in-frame clones appear in the TCRdb table, and some are missing; sequencing was by immunoSEQ multiplex PCR. The top ten hold 4.5% to 5.5% of the sample, which has tens of thousands of clones, roughly 87% seen once. Specimen: peripheral blood. These TCRs come from a woman aged 80 or over with acute or convalescent COVID-19.

Here the CDR3 reads CASSQAGGNTEAFF. The CDR3 DNA follows: TGTGCCAGCAGCCAAGCAGGGGGAAACACTGAAGCTTTCTTT. This chain links TRBV3-1 (or the pseudogene TRBV3-2) with TRBJ1-1; 7 nucleotides match TRBD1. V was clipped by 1 base and J by 2 bases; unmatched bases: 1. Germline CDR1 and CDR2: LGHDT and YNNKEL (reference sequence). There are 14 residues in the CDR3.

J is TRBJ2-2 and V is TRBV5-1; TRBD2 matches at 10 bases. J was trimmed by 5 bases and V by 2 bases; bases with no gene match: 9. The CDR3 runs 17 residues. CDR1 and CDR2 from the germline V gene are SGHRS and YFSETQ. In DNA, the CDR3 is TGCGCCAGCAGCTTTATTTCTAGCGGGAGTGGAACCGGGGAGCTGTTTTTT. This sequence encodes CASSFISSGSGTGELFF.

In its sample, this clone was seen a few times. The rearrangement joins TRBV19 to TRBJ1-5; no clear D gene. Germline lookup yields CDR1 LNHDA and CDR2 SQIVND (reference sequence). There are 13 residues in the CDR3. The germline V and J ends were trimmed by 7 bases and 0 bases, with 7 bases remaining between them. CDR3 bases: TGTGCCAGTAACACGCTTAGCAATCAGCCCCAGCATTTT. Encoded protein: CASNTLSNQPQHF. Combining the CDR3 with reference TRBV19 and TRBJ1-5 gives the whole variable domain DGGITQSPKYLFRKEGQNVTLSCEQNLNHDAMYWYRQDPGQGLRLIYYSQIVNDFQKGDIAEGYSVSREKKESFPLTVTSAQKNPTAFYLCASNTLSNQPQHFGDGTRLSIL.

The chain uses TRBV5-1 and TRBJ2-1, with 10 bases aligning to TRBD2. CDR3 length: 15 residues. Looked up from germline, CDR1 is SGHRS and CDR2 is YFSETQ. V was pared by 1 base and J by 6 bases, with 4 bases of the junction left unmatched. The CDR3 DNA follows: TGCGCCAGCAGCTTGTTGAGACTAGCGGGCAATGAGCAGTTCTTC. Translated: CASSLLRLAGNEQFF.

The rearrangement joins TRBV6-2 or TRBV6-3 to TRBJ1-5; D possibly corresponds to TRBD1 (5 bases). Germline values: CDR1 MNHEY, CDR2 SVGEGT. V was pared by 2 bases and J by 5 bases, with 10 bases between. The CDR3 is 14 residues long. CDR3 region: CASSYVDTDQPQHF. For the CDR3, the DNA is TGTGCCAGCAGTTACGTGGACACAGATCAGCCCCAGCATTTT.

This chain links TRBV19 with TRBJ2-1; 7 bases fit TRBD1. Germline CDR1 and CDR2: LNHDA and SQIVND (reference sequence). The CDR3 has 18 amino acids. V was pared by 5 bases and J by 2 bases, with 15 bases of the junction left unmatched. The DNA for the CDR3 is TGTGCCAGTAGTTGGGTTCCTAGGGGGCCTGGAACCTACAATGAGCAGTTCTTC. Amino acid sequence: CASSWVPRGPGTYNEQFF.

The chain links TRBV24-1 to TRBJ2-3; 8 bases are a match to TRBD2. Germline CDR1 is KGHDR and CDR2 is SFDVKD. J lost 6 bases, V lost 6 bases, and 7 bases had no gene match. The length of the CDR3 is 14 residues. The CDR3 DNA follows: TGTGCCACCAGTCCCGGGAGGGACGCCGATACGCAGTATTTT. Translating gives CATSPGRDADTQYF.

This chain joins TRBV7-2 and TRBJ1-2; 9 bases are a match to TRBD1. Germline CDR1 and CDR2: SGHTA and FQGNSA. The CDR3 contains 17 residues. The ends lost 0 bases at V and 6 bases at J; junction bases unmatched: 11. DNA for the CDR3: TGTGCCAGCAGCTTAGCTGGGGGACAGGGAGGAGTGGATGGCTACACCTTC. Translating it yields CASSLAGGQGGVDGYTF.

The V call is TRBV19, the J call TRBJ2-7; 9 bases are a match to TRBD1. Germline CDR1 reads LNHDA; CDR2 reads SQIVND (reference sequence). The CDR3 loop spans 16 amino acids. Germline trimming cut 4 bases from V and 4 bases from J; bases unmatched to any gene: 11. CDR3 bases: TGTGCCAGTAGTACCCTCCCCGGGACAGGGTTGTACGAGCAGTACTTC. This codes for CASSTLPGTGLYEQYF.

The chain joins TRBV5-4 to TRBJ1-3, with D possibly matching TRBD1 (5 bases). Germline CDR1 reads SGHNT; CDR2 reads YYREEE (reference sequence). The V gene lost 2 bases and the J gene lost 4 bases, with 10 bases spanning the gap. CDR3 size: 14 residues. The DNA of the CDR3 is TGTGCCAGCAGCTTTAGGACACCCGGAAACACCATATATTTT. Residues: CASSFRTPGNTIYF.

This clone has a handful of counts. The chain combines TRBV24-1 with TRBJ1-1, with D maybe TRBD1 (5 bases). Germline CDR1 and CDR2: KGHDR and SFDVKD. Trimming removed 3 bases at V and 4 bases at J, with 8 bases between. The CDR3 sequence is 13 residues long. The CDR3 nucleotides read TGTGCCACCAGTGATAAGGGGCCCACTGAAGCTTTCTTT. It translates to CATSDKGPTEAFF.

This chain links TRBV5-1 with TRBJ2-3, with 9 bases aligning to TRBD2. With 0 bases clipped from V and 9 bases from J, the junction kept 8 bases outside the gene matches. CDR1 and CDR2 (germline): SGHRS, YFSETQ. The CDR3 has 15 amino acids. The CDR3 DNA is TGCGCCAGCAGCTTGGCCGTGCGGGAGGGGAAGACGCAGTATTTT. Amino acid sequence: CASSLAVREGKTQYF.

The CDR3 is CASSWRTGATEAFF. The CDR3 coding sequence is TGTGCCAGCAGCTGGCGGACAGGGGCCACTGAAGCTTTCTTT. This rearrangement joins TRBV7-8 to TRBJ1-1; TRBD1 matches 9 bases. Germline CDR1 SGHVS, CDR2 FQNEAQ. Losses at the gene ends were 4 bases for V and 4 bases for J; bases not matched to a gene: 4. This CDR3 is built from 14 residues.

This sequence joins TRBV9 and TRBJ2-5; perhaps TRBD2 as D (5 bases). Germline CDR1 SGDLS, CDR2 YYNGEE. The CDR3 extends over 14 amino acids. V was shortened by 3 bases and J by 1 base, with 10 bases between the two germline ends. In nucleotides, the CDR3 is TGTGCCAGCAGCGCGGGGTCGGCCCAAGAGACCCAGTACTTC. Translated: CASSAGSAQETQYF.

This clone was counted between two and nine times. The chain links TRBV25-1 to TRBJ1-4; D unresolved. Trimming pared 3 bases from V and 10 bases from J, leaving 18 bases between. This CDR3 has 15 residues. Germline V gene sequence: CDR1 MGHDK, CDR2 SYGVNS. The CDR3 nucleotides are TGTGCCAGCAGTGACCTGACGGCGGCCCTGGGAAAACTGTTTTTT. As protein: CASSDLTAALGKLFF.

This chain connects TRBV7-2 to TRBJ2-1; TRBD2 might be the D (6 bases). The CDR3 has 14 residues. Trimming took 5 bases from V and 9 from J, leaving 17 bases between them. Germline V gene sequence: CDR1 SGHTA, CDR2 FQGNSA. CDR3 nucleotide sequence: TGTGCCAGCAGCCCCGGGGGTAGGCAGTTTGAGCAGTTCTTC. Its translation: CASSPGGRQFEQFF.

This clone was observed once. The gene calls are TRBV30 and TRBJ2-2; D is possibly TRBD1 (6 bases). Trimming took off 0 bases at V and 1 base at J, with 12 bases between the two ends. The germline V gene encodes CDR1 GTSNPN and CDR2 SVGIG (reference sequence). The CDR3 length is 16 residues. The CDR3: CAWSVHRGGNTGELFF. The CDR3 DNA is TGTGCCTGGAGTGTACATCGAGGGGGGAACACCGGGGAGCTGTTTTTT.

The rearrangement uses TRBV11-2 and TRBJ1-1; D is unclear. Germline V gene data show CDR1 as SGHAT and CDR2 as FQNNGV. Trimming left V 6 bases short and J 2 bases short, with 13 bases between. The CDR3 has 14 residues. CDR3 sequence (DNA): TGTGCCAGCAGACCCGCACACAGAAACACTGAAGCTTTCTTT. It specifies CASRPAHRNTEAFF.

The V call is TRBV5-4, the J call TRBJ2-7; TRBD2 aligns across 11 bases. V lost 4 bases, J lost 0 bases, and 3 bases stayed unmatched. The CDR3 contains 15 residues. The germline V gene encodes CDR1 SGHNT and CDR2 YYREEE (reference sequence). This CDR3 is CASSQGLAASYEQYF. Written as DNA, the CDR3 is TGTGCCAGCAGCCAGGGACTAGCGGCCTCCTACGAGCAGTACTTC.

The chain recombines TRBV7-2 with TRBJ1-2; TRBD1 aligns across 8 bases. Germline lookup yields CDR1 SGHTA and CDR2 FQGNSA. The V segment lost 6 bases and the J segment 4 bases; nucleotides outside the gene matches: 1. The length of the CDR3 is 12 residues. CDR3 nucleotide sequence: TGTGCCAGCAGTACAGGGGGCTATGGCTACACCTTC. It translates to CASSTGGYGYTF.

The chain carries TRBV3-1 (or the pseudogene TRBV3-2) and TRBJ2-3; 12 positions agree with TRBD2. The CDR3 loop spans 15 amino acids. V lost 1 base, J lost 5 bases, and 1 base stayed unmatched. Germline CDR1 and CDR2: LGHDT and YNNKEL (reference sequence). CDR3 bases: TGTGCCAGCAGCCAAGGACTAGCGGGAGAAGATACGCAGTATTTT. The encoded protein is CASSQGLAGEDTQYF.

This clone has more than one count but fewer than ten. The chain employs TRBV4-3 and TRBJ2-5; 8 nucleotides agree with TRBD2. This CDR3 has 17 amino acids. V trimming: 1 base; J trimming: 3 bases; junction bases outside the gene matches: 10. Germline CDR1 LGHNA, CDR2 YSLEER. The CDR3 DNA reads TGCGCCAGCAGCCAAGGCTTTGGGCGGGGGGCCAAAGAGACCCAGTACTTC. Translation: CASSQGFGRGAKETQYF.

This clone is a singleton in its sample. This chain uses TRBV27 with TRBJ2-7, with 7 nucleotides matching TRBD2. Germline-derived CDR1 and CDR2 are MNHEY and SMNVEV (reference sequence). The CDR3 has 17 residues. The junction had 19 bases not matched to a gene; V was cut back by 5 bases and J by 6 bases. This chain's CDR3 is CASSPFFIAGVLGEQYF. The CDR3 DNA sequence: TGTGCCAGCAGTCCTTTCTTTATAGCGGGCGTCCTGGGCGAGCAGTACTTC.

V usage is TRBV11-3 and J usage is TRBJ2-1; tentatively, D is TRBD2 (5 bases). V lost 1 base, J lost 0 bases, and 10 bases lay in between. This CDR3 has 16 amino acids. The V gene's germline CDR1 is SGHNT and CDR2 YENEEA. The CDR3 DNA is TGTGCCAGCAGCTTAGGGGAGCGGAGCTCCTACAATGAGCAGTTCTTC. Its protein is CASSLGERSSYNEQFF.